This T cell receptor beta chain is drawn from a study of blood T cells in healthy people across ages. Germline loops: CDR1 SGHTA, CDR2 FQGNSA. There are 15 residues in the CDR3. Regarding the study as a whole: Naive CD4+ cell counts and diversity both ran higher in long-lived than in aged donors. Diversity estimated from one million T cells was considered an underestimate.

To note about this clonotype: Its antigen is still unknown. A read error may account for a junction end that differs from germline.

For the second PCR, which ran for about 7 to 11 cycles, a sample-barcoded 5' primer and a J-beta primer mix were used. TCRdb analysed the 5' RACE reads with MiXCR anew, one entry per CDR3 protein. The sample shows approximately 680,000 distinct CDR3 sequences, approximately 31% of them seen only once. The sample comprised blood. The chain recombines TRBV7-2 with TRBJ2-7; tentatively, D is TRBD2 (6 bases). The TCR was taken from a woman older than 75 in good health. CDR3 DNA sequence: TGTGCCGGCAGCCGGCCGGGACTGGGTACCTACGAGCAGTACTTC. This sequence encodes CAGSRPGLGTYEQYF.